Listed below are T cell receptor beta chains from one sample, sequenced in a study of blood T cell repertoires in COVID-19. Here immunoSEQ multiplex PCR was the method, and the copy in TCRdb shows in-frame clones only, minus some. The sample lists about 200,000 clones; 84% were seen once. Input material: peripheral blood. The source is a human donor in a cohort sampled during active COVID-19. Both conserved end residues are part of each CDR3. The D gene is left open where the match is weak. Clone size is not always given. Where it is, it says once, few, many or a class for expanded clones.

CASSTRGGSDTGELFF TGTGCCAGCAGCACCAGGGGCGGGAGCGACACCGGGGAGCTGTTTTTT . TRBJ2-2 TRBV7-6 .
CASSLGTGHRNTEAFF TGTGCCAGCAGTTTGGGGACAGGCCACCGTAACACTGAAGCTTTCTTT TRBD1 TRBJ1-1 TRBV27 .
CASSLVVGEKLFF TGCGCCAGCAGCTTGGTTGTCGGTGAAAAACTGTTTTTT . TRBJ1-4 TRBV5-1 .
CASSLSRRVPSGTGELFF TGTGCCAGCAGTTTATCTAGGAGAGTTCCCTCGGGCACCGGGGAGCTGTTTTTT . TRBJ2-2 TRBV27 .
CASSTLPGQGDKAFF TGCGCCAGCAGCACCCTACCGGGACAGGGAGATAAAGCTTTCTTT TRBD1 TRBJ1-1 TRBV5-1 .
CASSLGDRGEQFF TGTGCCAGCAGCTTAGGGGACAGGGGCGAGCAGTTCTTC TRBD1 TRBJ2-1 TRBV11-2 .
CASSFGVATELFF TGTGCCAGCAGTTTCGGGGTCGCTACGGAACTGTTTTTT . TRBJ1-4 TRBV27 .
CASSQSGGKNEKLFF TGTGCCAGCAGTCAGTCGGGAGGGAAAAATGAAAAACTGTTTTTT . TRBJ1-4 TRBV6-6 .
CASSLDIGFTGNTIYF TGCGCCAGCAGCTTGGATATTGGCTTTACTGGAAACACCATATATTTT . TRBJ1-3 TRBV5-1 once
CASSDRRQGRGEAFF TGTGCCAGCAGTGATCGGAGACAGGGGCGTGGTGAAGCTTTCTTT TRBD1 TRBJ1-1 TRBV25-1 .
CASSGGYEQYF TGTGCCAGCTCGGGGGGGTACGAGCAGTACTTC TRBD2 TRBJ2-7 TRBV18 .
CSASDTGAPLHF TGCAGTGCTAGTGATACAGGGGCCCCCCTCCACTTT TRBD1 TRBJ1-6 TRBV20-1 .
CASSPGQGGRNYGYTF TGTGCCAGCAGTCCCGGACAGGGGGGAAGAAACTATGGCTACACCTTC TRBD1 TRBJ1-2 TRBV28 .
CATQWDSSNTEAFF TGTGCCACCCAATGGGACAGCTCCAACACTGAAGCTTTCTTT TRBD1 TRBJ1-1 TRBV11-2 .
CASRAGLNTEAFF TGTGCCAGCAGGGCGGGGCTGAACACTGAAGCTTTCTTT . TRBJ1-1 TRBV2 .
CASSQNSGGRASNEQFF TGTGCCAGCAGCCAAAATAGCGGCGGGAGGGCAAGTAATGAGCAGTTCTTC TRBD2 TRBJ2-1 TRBV3-1/TRBV3-2 once
CASTDGQAGSYEQYF TGTGCCAGCACCGACGGACAGGCCGGCTCCTACGAGCAGTACTTC TRBD1 TRBJ2-7 TRBV27 .
CASSPDRGWNEKLFF TGTGCCAGCAGCCCGGACAGAGGATGGAATGAAAAACTGTTTTTT . TRBJ1-4 TRBV14 .
CASTQSGGRGTGELFF TGTGCCAGCACCCAATCCGGCGGGAGAGGGACCGGGGAGCTGTTTTTT TRBD2 TRBJ2-2 TRBV2 .
CATSSPGLATGELFF TGTGCCACCAGCAGCCCGGGACTAGCGACCGGGGAGCTGTTTTTT TRBD2 TRBJ2-2 TRBV15 .
CATRGQSTGELFF TGTGCCACCAGGGGACAGTCCACCGGGGAGCTGTTTTTT TRBD1 TRBJ2-2 TRBV24-1 .
CASSKDCDRAPGANVLTF TGTGCCAGCAGCAAAGACTGCGACAGGGCCCCTGGGGCCAACGTCCTGACTTTC . TRBJ2-6 TRBV21-1 once
CASSEDGRGAKNIQYF TGTGCCAGCAGTGAAGACGGGAGAGGGGCCAAAAACATTCAGTACTTC . TRBJ2-4 TRBV6-1 .
CASSFKPMGNTIYF TGTGCCAGCAGTTTTAAGCCCATGGGAAACACCATATATTTT . TRBJ1-3 TRBV28 few
CSVQSRAYGYTF TGCAGCGTCCAGTCCAGGGCCTATGGCTACACCTTC . TRBJ1-2 TRBV29-1 .
CASSLSSSYEQYF TGCGCCAGCAGCTTGTCTAGCAGCTACGAGCAGTACTTC . TRBJ2-7 TRBV5-1 .
CASRRDRLNTEAFF TGTGCCAGCAGGCGGGACAGGTTAAACACTGAAGCTTTCTTT TRBD1 TRBJ1-1 TRBV28 .
CATGGYTF TGTGCCACGGGGGGCTACACCTTC . TRBJ1-2 TRBV6-6 .
CASSFISTGTGRNEQYF TGCGCCAGCAGCTTCATCAGCACCGGGACAGGGCGCAACGAGCAGTACTTC TRBD1 TRBJ2-7 TRBV5-1 .
CASSWILAGGTDTQYF TGTGCCAGTAGTTGGATACTAGCGGGAGGGACAGATACGCAGTATTTT TRBD2 TRBJ2-3 TRBV19 .
CSASPQPNTEAFF TGCAGTGCTAGTCCACAACCGAACACTGAAGCTTTCTTT . TRBJ1-1 TRBV20-1 .
CATHRDFNTGELFF TGTGCCACGCACCGGGACTTTAACACCGGGGAGCTGTTTTTT . TRBJ2-2 TRBV2 .
CASSYPGLANEQFF TGTGCCAGCAGTTACCCGGGTTTGGCCAATGAGCAGTTCTTC . TRBJ2-1 TRBV6-6 .
CASSLRGPGLDYGYTF TGTGCCAGCAGCCTAAGGGGTCCAGGGTTGGACTATGGCTACACCTTC . TRBJ1-2 TRBV5-5 few
CASSLQGQDTQYF TGTGCCAGCAGTTTACAGGGGCAGGATACGCAGTATTTT . TRBJ2-3 TRBV28 .
CASSPGEEQYF TGTGCCAGCTCCCCCGGAGAAGAGCAGTACTTC . TRBJ2-7 TRBV18 .
CASSQTSGSYNEQFF TGTGCCAGCAGTCAGACTAGCGGCTCCTACAATGAGCAGTTCTTC TRBD2 TRBJ2-1 TRBV28 .
CASSQASGTGYEQYF TGTGCCAGCAGCCAGGCCTCCGGGACAGGGTACGAGCAGTACTTC TRBD1 TRBJ2-7 TRBV4-2 .
CASSVSPGAGGPRTDTQYF TGTGCCAGCAGCGTCTCCCCCGGAGCGGGAGGGCCTCGCACAGATACGCAGTATTTT TRBD2 TRBJ2-3 TRBV9 .
CASSPNPDYYEQYF TGCGCCAGCAGCCCCAATCCGGACTACTACGAGCAGTACTTC . TRBJ2-7 TRBV5-1 .
CATSSATGNTGELFF TGTGCCACCAGCAGCGCGACAGGGAACACCGGGGAGCTGTTTTTT . TRBJ2-2 TRBV24-1 .
CASTDRGTLSEQFF TGTGCCAGCACCGACAGGGGGACCCTTAGTGAGCAGTTCTTC TRBD1 TRBJ2-1 TRBV27 .
CSVARGGELFF TGCAGCGTCGCCAGGGGTGGGGAGCTGTTTTTT . TRBJ2-2 TRBV29-1 once
CASSQAKGQSYEQYF TGTGCCAGCAGCCAGGCAAAAGGACAGTCCTACGAGCAGTACTTC . TRBJ2-7 TRBV4-2 .
CASSEVGTQYF TGTGCCAGCAGCGAGGTAGGGACCCAGTACTTC . TRBJ2-5 TRBV3-1/TRBV3-2 .
CASSQDFSGQFYEQYF TGTGCCAGCAGCCAAGATTTTAGCGGTCAATTCTACGAGCAGTACTTC . TRBJ2-7 TRBV4-2 .
CASSLSGTNYEQYF TGTGCCAGCAGCTTAAGCGGGACGAACTACGAGCAGTACTTC TRBD2 TRBJ2-7 TRBV7-2 .
CASVGTKPYEQYF TGTGCCAGCGTGGGGACAAAACCCTACGAGCAGTACTTC . TRBJ2-7 TRBV28 .
CASRREGSYNEQFF TGTGCCAGCAGGCGGGAGGGGTCCTACAATGAGCAGTTCTTC TRBD2 TRBJ2-1 TRBV2 .
CASTGGAAFNEKLFF TGTGCCAGCACCGGGGGGGCAGCTTTTAATGAAAAACTGTTTTTT . TRBJ1-4 TRBV2 .
CASSLDGLAGEAYEQYF TGTGCCAGCAGCTTAGACGGACTAGCGGGAGAGGCCTACGAGCAGTACTTC TRBD2 TRBJ2-7 TRBV7-8 .